These 8 T cell receptor beta chains originate from one sample sequenced in a study of blood T cell repertoires in COVID-19. Sequencing used immunoSEQ multiplex PCR; TCRdb keeps in-frame clones, though not all of them. The top ten hold over 9% of the sample, which has roughly 100,000 clones, 81% seen once. The sequencing sample was made of peripheral blood. The receptors come from a woman aged 70-85 years with acute or convalescent COVID-19.

The V call is TRBV4-3, the J call TRBJ1-3, with D perhaps matching TRBD1 (5 bases). The germline V gene has CDR1 LGHNA and CDR2 YSLEER. Trimming removed 0 bases from V and 0 bases from J, with 9 bases in between. CDR3 size: 16 residues. The CDR3 region has the DNA TGCGCCAGCAGCCAAGATACAGGAACCTCTGGAAACACCATATATTTT. Protein: CASSQDTGTSGNTIYF.

The chain links TRBV6-2 or TRBV6-3 to TRBJ2-7, with 8 bases that match TRBD1. Germline CDR1 and CDR2: MNHEY and SVGEGT. The CDR3 covers 14 residues. The trim removed 4 bases at V and 3 bases at J, leaving 5 bases unmatched. In DNA, the CDR3 is TGTGCCAGCAGTTGGACAGGGAAAAGCTACGAGCAGTACTTC. This sequence encodes CASSWTGKSYEQYF.

The V and J genes are TRBV18 and TRBJ1-5, with TRBD1 matching over 9 bases. The CDR3 is made up of 15 amino acids. V was clipped by 3 bases and J by 6 bases; unmatched bases: 6. Germline V CDR1 and CDR2: KGHSH, LQKENI. CDR3 DNA: TGTGCCAGCTCACCGGGACAGGGAGGGGGTCAGCCCCAGCATTTT. Amino acid sequence: CASSPGQGGGQPQHF.

The chain joins TRBV11-2 to TRBJ2-2; 7 nucleotides line up with TRBD1. Unmatched junction bases numbered 12, after V lost 5 bases and J lost 0 bases. CDR3 length: 18 residues. Germline V lookup: CDR1 SGHAT, CDR2 FQNNGV. The chain's CDR3 is CASSPNVYRGPNTGELFF. The CDR3 DNA sequence: TGTGCCAGCAGCCCGAACGTGTACAGGGGACCGAACACCGGGGAGCTGTTTTTT.

The gene calls are TRBV11-3 and TRBJ2-1; no firm D call. Germline CDR1 is SGHNT and CDR2 is YENEEA. There are 14 residues in the CDR3. Deletions cut 2 bases from V and 7 bases from J, with 12 bases between. Here the CDR3 reads CASSLSPTSNEQFF. DNA for the CDR3: TGTGCCAGCAGCTTATCCCCCACTTCGAATGAGCAGTTCTTC.

The chain links TRBV19 to TRBJ1-1, with D tentatively TRBD1 (5 bases). The CDR3 runs 15 residues. The V gene lost 5 bases and the J gene lost 4 bases, with 17 bases spanning the gap. The germline CDR1 and CDR2 sequences are LNHDA and SQIVND (reference sequence). The chain's CDR3 is CASSVGARRGTEAFF. CDR3 in DNA: TGTGCCAGTAGTGTTGGGGCGAGGAGGGGCACTGAAGCTTTCTTT. Full variable domain (rest looked up from reference TRBV19 and TRBJ1-1): DGGITQSPKYLFRKEGQNVTLSCEQNLNHDAMYWYRQDPGQGLRLIYYSQIVNDFQKGDIAEGYSVSREKKESFPLTVTSAQKNPTAFYLCASSVGARRGTEAFFGQGTRLTVV.

J is TRBJ2-5 and V is TRBV7-2; D is possibly TRBD1 (6 bases). The CDR3 has 15 residues. The ends were cut back, 7 bases at V and 2 bases at J, with 17 bases in the middle. Germline CDR1 SGHTA, CDR2 FQGNSA. CDR3 in DNA: TGTGCCAGCACCGCGACAGGAGCTTTGCAAGAGACCCAGTACTTC. Amino acids: CASTATGALQETQYF.

This chain connects TRBV19 to TRBJ2-1; TRBD2 aligns across 13 bases. The CDR3 runs 19 residues. V dropped 5 bases and J dropped 0; count of bases not matched to a gene: 10. Germline assignment: CDR1 LNHDA and CDR2 SQIVND (reference sequence). The CDR3 sequence: CASSLGLAGVQSSYNEQFF. The CDR3 bases are TGTGCCAGTAGTCTAGGACTAGCGGGGGTTCAAAGCTCCTACAATGAGCAGTTCTTC.